The 22 T cell receptor beta chains below were found in one sample sequenced in a study of T cell changes during pregnancy in multiple sclerosis. Clones were sequenced by immunoSEQ multiplex PCR, and TCRdb holds only the in-frame ones, with some missing. The sample has 45,000 to 60,000 clones, more than 90% seen once. Material: CD8+ T cells from peripheral blood mononuclear cells, obtained before pregnancy. The receptors shown here come from a female donor with multiple sclerosis, enrolled in a pregnancy study.

The V call is TRBV4-1, the J call TRBJ1-2; no reliable D call. The CDR3 loop spans 14 amino acids. The germline V and J ends were trimmed by 0 bases and 3 bases, with 8 bases remaining between them. The V gene's germline CDR1 is MGHRA and CDR2 YSYEKL. The CDR3 nucleotides are TGCGCCAGCAGCCAAGAACCCGGGGACTATGGCTACACCTTC. It specifies CASSQEPGDYGYTF.

The chain carries TRBV7-2 and TRBJ2-5, with unresolved D. CDR1 is SGHTA, CDR2 FQGNSA, per germline. With 3 bases removed from V and 4 bases from J, the gap between germline ends came to 15 bases. This CDR3 is built from 15 residues. CDR3 in amino acids: CASSFFSLEAETQYF. In DNA, the CDR3 is TGTGCCAGCAGCTTTTTCAGCTTAGAGGCAGAGACCCAGTACTTC.

The chain recombines TRBV7-6 with TRBJ2-7; 12 nucleotides line up with TRBD1. In germline, CDR1 is SGHVS, CDR2 FNYEAQ. The V gene end was trimmed by 5 bases and the J gene end by 2 bases; junction bases not matched to a gene: 4. The CDR3 sequence is 15 residues long. The CDR3 region has the DNA TGTGCCAGCAGCCTTGGGACAGGGGGCCCCTACGAGCAGTACTTC. It translates to CASSLGTGGPYEQYF.

The genes are TRBV21-1 and TRBJ1-2. TRBV21-1 is assigned pseudogene status. The CDR3 loop spans 16 amino acids. The CDR3 spells CASSKVRGRPPYGYTF. CDR3 sequence (DNA): TGTGCCAGCAGCAAAGTACGGGGTAGACCCCCCTATGGCTACACCTTC.

CDR3: CASSDGDTHNEQFF. The CDR3 DNA follows: TGTGCCAGCAGTGACGGGGACACTCACAATGAGCAGTTCTTC. V usage is TRBV6-4 and J usage is TRBJ2-1, with D possibly TRBD1 on 6 matching bases. Trimming took 2 bases from V and 5 from J, leaving 10 bases between them. Germline CDR1 and CDR2: MRHNA and SNTAGT. CDR3 length: 14 amino acids.

This chain links TRBV9 with TRBJ2-7, with 11 nucleotides matching TRBD2. The CDR3 consists of 15 residues. CDR1 is SGDLS and CDR2 is YYNGEE in the germline V gene. The J segment lost 2 bases and the V segment lost 4 bases, leaving 5 bases of the junction unmatched. Here the CDR3 DNA reads TGTGCCAGCAGCCCCGGACTAGCGGGCACCTACGAGCAGTACTTC. This gives the protein CASSPGLAGTYEQYF. The full variable domain, in which reference TRBV9 and TRBJ2-7 provide the parts outside the CDR3, is DSGVTQTPKHLITATGQRVTLRCSPRSGDLSVYWYQQSLDQGLQFLIQYYNGEERAKGNILERFSAQQFPDLHSELNLSSLELGDSALYFCASSPGLAGTYEQYFGPGTRLTVT.

The chain combines TRBV7-8 with TRBJ1-4; D gene uncertain. V dropped 1 base and J dropped 0 bases, with 15 bases sitting between them. This CDR3 spans 18 amino acids. Germline V gene data show CDR1 as SGHVS and CDR2 as FQNEAQ. The CDR3: CASSLVHSQIATNEKLFF. Here the CDR3 DNA reads TGTGCCAGCAGCTTAGTGCATTCACAGATCGCAACTAATGAAAAACTGTTTTTT. The full variable domain, rest sourced from reference TRBV7-8 and TRBJ1-4, is GAGVSQSPRYKVAKRGQDVALRCDPISGHVSLFWYQQALGQGPEFLTYFQNEAQLDKSGLPSDRFFAERPEGSVSTLKIQRTQQEDSAVYLCASSLVHSQIATNEKLFFGSGTQLSVL.

The chain employs TRBV7-8 and TRBJ1-5; 8 bases are shared with TRBD1. Germline loops: CDR1 SGHVS, CDR2 FQNEAQ. This CDR3 is built from 16 residues. After removal of 3 bases from V and 6 bases from J, the junction contained 10 bases not matched to a gene. The CDR3 bases are TGTGCCAGCAGCTTCGACAGGGGCCTCGAGGGTCAGCCCCAGCATTTT. Amino acids: CASSFDRGLEGQPQHF.

V gene TRBV6-1 combines with J gene TRBJ1-3, with 10 bases aligning to TRBD1. In germline, CDR1 is MNHNS, CDR2 SASEGT. Trimming at V came to 2 bases and at J to 2 bases, leaving 9 bases not matched to a gene. This CDR3 is 18 amino acids long. The CDR3 reads CASSERGQGIATGNTIYF. CDR3 coding DNA: TGTGCCAGCAGTGAAAGGGGACAGGGGATAGCTACTGGAAACACCATATATTTT.

The chain joins TRBV25-1 to TRBJ2-1, with 11 bases fitting TRBD2. The CDR3 runs to 13 residues. From germline, CDR1 is MGHDK and CDR2 SYGVNS. V was clipped by 6 bases and J by 10 bases; unmatched bases: 5. As DNA, the CDR3 is TGTGCCAGCAGAACTAGCGGGGGTAGGGAGCAGTTCTTC. It specifies CASRTSGGREQFF.

This sequence joins TRBV4-1 and TRBJ1-5; the D is unclear. This CDR3 contains 15 residues. From germline, CDR1 is MGHRA and CDR2 YSYEKL. The V end was cut by 0 bases, the J end by 3 bases, with 9 bases between. CDR3 coding DNA: TGCGCCAGCAGCCAAGATCCACAAAACAATCAGCCCCAGCATTTT. Its protein product is CASSQDPQNNQPQHF.

V usage is TRBV19 and J usage is TRBJ1-5, with 8 bases identical to TRBD1. CDR3 size: 17 residues. With 5 bases clipped from V and 0 bases from J, the junction kept 9 bases outside the gene matches. From germline, CDR1 is LNHDA and CDR2 SQIVND (reference sequence). CDR3 bases: TGTGCCAGTAGTCCACAGGACAGGGAATATAGCAATCAGCCCCAGCATTTT. Amino acid sequence: CASSPQDREYSNQPQHF.

Of note for this clone: Compared with germline, one end of the junction differs, possibly owing to a read error. V usage is TRBV7-7 and J usage is TRBJ2-5; TRBD1 might be the D (6 bases). CDR3 length: 13 residues. The germline gives CDR1 SSHAT, CDR2 FNYEAQ (reference sequence). CDR3 DNA sequence: TGTGCTAGCAGGCAACAGGGACAAGAGACCCAGTACTTC. Translated: CASRQQGQETQYF.

This clone appeared once. The V call is TRBV29-1, the J call TRBJ2-7, with D possibly being TRBD2 (6 bases). With 2 bases removed from V and 6 bases from J, the gap between germline ends came to 14 bases. The germline gives CDR1 SQVTM, CDR2 ANQGSEA. This CDR3 is built from 13 residues. CDR3 protein: CSVEPGRNGEQYF. The DNA of the CDR3 is TGCAGCGTTGAACCGGGGAGGAACGGCGAGCAGTACTTC.

The chain combines TRBV7-9 with TRBJ2-7; tentatively, D is TRBD1 (5 bases). Germline CDR1 and CDR2: SEHNR and FQNEAQ (reference sequence). Trimming stripped 5 bases from V and 3 bases from J, with 20 bases between. The CDR3 loop spans 16 amino acids. The CDR3 bases are TGTGCCAGCAGCGAAACCACAGGTTTTCAAATCTACGAGCAGTACTTC. Translated: CASSETTGFQIYEQYF.

In this sample, this clone is medium-sized. V is TRBV4-2 and J is TRBJ2-5, with 9 bases fitting TRBD2. Losses at the gene ends were 0 bases for V and 1 base for J; bases not matched to a gene: 0. Germline lookup yields CDR1 LGHNA and CDR2 YNFKEQ. CDR3 size: 15 residues. CDR3 coding DNA: TGTGCCAGCAGCCAAGAGCGGGGGGGCCAAGAGACCCAGTACTTC. Its protein product is CASSQERGGQETQYF.

The chain couples TRBV6-1 to TRBJ2-7; the match to TRBD1 covers 7 bases. The CDR3 extends over 15 amino acids. Trimming cost V 0 bases and J 4 bases; bases outside gene matches: 6. Germline CDR1 and CDR2: MNHNS and SASEGT. The CDR3 here is CASSEARTGEYEQYF. The CDR3 DNA reads TGTGCCAGCAGTGAAGCGCGAACAGGGGAGTACGAGCAGTACTTC.

Note on this clone: The junction shows a germline mismatch at one end, possibly a read error. This sequence joins TRBV9 and TRBJ1-6; TRBD1 is a possible D gene (5 bases). This CDR3 is built from 15 residues. CDR1 is SGDLS, CDR2 YYNGEE, per germline. In nucleotides, the CDR3 is TGTGCCAGCAGCGTAGAGGAGGGGATGGTTTCACCCCTCTACTTT. The encoded protein is CASSVEEGMVSPLYF.

This chain links TRBV9 with TRBJ2-1; 14 nucleotides align to TRBD2. The CDR3 is 16 amino acids. CDR1 and CDR2 (germline): SGDLS, YYNGEE. Trimming took 3 bases from V and 4 from J; bases not matched to a gene: 3. CDR3 amino acids: CASSDGLAGGYNEQFF. The DNA for the CDR3 is TGTGCCAGCAGCGACGGACTAGCGGGGGGTTACAATGAGCAGTTCTTC. Combining the CDR3 with reference TRBV9 and TRBJ2-1 gives the whole variable domain DSGVTQTPKHLITATGQRVTLRCSPRSGDLSVYWYQQSLDQGLQFLIQYYNGEERAKGNILERFSAQQFPDLHSELNLSSLELGDSALYFCASSDGLAGGYNEQFFGPGTRLTVL.

The chain joins TRBV9 to TRBJ2-5; D perhaps matches TRBD2 (5 bases). Germline V gives CDR1 SGDLS, CDR2 YYNGEE. The CDR3 consists of 12 residues. The ends were cut back, 3 bases at V and 2 bases at J, with 5 bases in the middle. Written as DNA, the CDR3 is TGTGCCAGCAGCGGACTACAAGAGACCCAGTACTTC. This sequence encodes CASSGLQETQYF.

The V gene is TRBV27, the J gene TRBJ2-7; 10 nucleotides match TRBD2. The CDR3 loop spans 14 amino acids. Germline lookup yields CDR1 MNHEY and CDR2 SMNVEV (reference sequence). V lost 4 bases, J lost 4 bases, and 4 bases stayed unmatched. CDR3 loop: CASSWTSGFYEQYF. The DNA for the CDR3 is TGTGCCAGCAGTTGGACTAGCGGATTTTACGAGCAGTACTTC.

V gene TRBV7-6 combines with J gene TRBJ2-5, with 10 bases fitting TRBD1. Germline V lookup: CDR1 SGHVS, CDR2 FNYEAQ. The CDR3 extends over 15 amino acids. The ends lost 5 bases at V and 1 base at J; junction bases unmatched: 4. CDR3 residues: CASSPGTGAQETQYF. As DNA, the CDR3 is TGTGCCAGCAGCCCGGGGACAGGGGCCCAAGAGACCCAGTACTTC. The full variable domain, its missing parts supplied by reference TRBV7-6 and TRBJ2-5, is GAGVSQSPRYKVTKRGQDVALRCDPISGHVSLYWYRQALGQGPEFLTYFNYEAQQDKSGLPNDRFSAERPEGSISTLTIQRTEQRDSAMYRCASSPGTGAQETQYFGPGTRLLVL.